The 7 T cell receptor beta chains below were found in one sample sequenced in a study of blood T cell repertoires in COVID-19. Libraries were prepared by immunoSEQ multiplex PCR; TCRdb keeps only in-frame clonotypes and omits some of them. The profile shows about 140,000 clones, around nine tenths of them singletons. The specimen was peripheral blood. The receptors shown here come from a human donor in a cohort sampled during active COVID-19.

The chain has TRBV5-1 and TRBJ2-5; possible D gene TRBD1, 6 bases. The CDR3 runs 14 residues. V shed 4 bases and J shed 2 bases, with 12 bases lying between them. Germline V CDR1 and CDR2: SGHRS, YFSETQ. CDR3 residues: CASSTDRIQETQYF. CDR3 coding DNA: TGCGCCAGCAGCACCGACAGGATTCAAGAGACCCAGTACTTC.

This chain joins TRBV7-9 and TRBJ2-2, with D hard to call. Per germline, CDR1 SEHNR and CDR2 FQNEAQ (reference sequence). The CDR3 extends over 14 amino acids. Trimming cost V 6 bases and J 6 bases, with 14 bases left between them. The CDR3 region has the DNA TGTGCCAGCAGTTCCGTGCTGGCCTCCGGGGAGCTGTTTTTT. It translates to CASSSVLASGELFF.

The sample holds one count of this clone. The chain is built from TRBV4-2 and TRBJ2-3, with 8 bases matching TRBD1. CDR3 size: 16 residues. The J segment lost 1 base and the V segment lost 7 bases, leaving 10 bases of the junction unmatched. Germline loops: CDR1 LGHNA, CDR2 YNFKEQ. The CDR3 region has the DNA TGTGCCAGCACAAAAGAAGGACAGGGAGGCACAGATACGCAGTATTTT. This gives the protein CASTKEGQGGTDTQYF.

The chain is built from TRBV19 and TRBJ1-5; 8 bases line up with TRBD1. This CDR3 has 13 amino acids. The germline V gene has CDR1 LNHDA and CDR2 SQIVND (reference sequence). Losses at the gene ends were 10 bases for V and 6 bases for J; bases not matched to a gene: 8. The CDR3 reads CATEDRAGQPQHF. In DNA form, the CDR3 reads TGTGCCACCGAGGACAGGGCGGGTCAGCCCCAGCATTTT.

The chain has TRBV4-1 and TRBJ1-4, with D hard to call. CDR1 MGHRA and CDR2 YSYEKL come from the germline V gene. The V end was cut by 2 bases, the J end by 4 bases, with 11 bases between. There are 15 residues in the CDR3. The CDR3 protein is CASSQNSPYNEKLFF. CDR3 sequence (DNA): TGCGCCAGCAGCCAAAACAGCCCCTATAATGAAAAACTGTTTTTT.

A few counts support this clone. The gene calls are TRBV7-8 and TRBJ1-5, with 7 bases that match TRBD1. Germline-derived CDR1 and CDR2 are SGHVS and FQNEAQ. V shed 1 base, J shed 7 bases, and the junction held 7 bases outside the gene matches. The CDR3 loop spans 15 amino acids. The CDR3 DNA reads TGTGCCAGCAGCTTAGAGGGGGCGCGGGAACAGCCCCAGCATTTT. Its protein is CASSLEGAREQPQHF.

The chain has TRBV6-5 and TRBJ1-5; tentative D call: TRBD1 (5 bases). This CDR3 has 13 residues. Germline V gene sequence: CDR1 MNHEY, CDR2 SVGAGI. V was trimmed by 7 bases and J by 6 bases, leaving 13 bases between them. DNA of the CDR3: TGTGCCAGCACCCCGGGCGGGGGTCAGCCCCAGCATTTT. Its protein product is CASTPGGGQPQHF.